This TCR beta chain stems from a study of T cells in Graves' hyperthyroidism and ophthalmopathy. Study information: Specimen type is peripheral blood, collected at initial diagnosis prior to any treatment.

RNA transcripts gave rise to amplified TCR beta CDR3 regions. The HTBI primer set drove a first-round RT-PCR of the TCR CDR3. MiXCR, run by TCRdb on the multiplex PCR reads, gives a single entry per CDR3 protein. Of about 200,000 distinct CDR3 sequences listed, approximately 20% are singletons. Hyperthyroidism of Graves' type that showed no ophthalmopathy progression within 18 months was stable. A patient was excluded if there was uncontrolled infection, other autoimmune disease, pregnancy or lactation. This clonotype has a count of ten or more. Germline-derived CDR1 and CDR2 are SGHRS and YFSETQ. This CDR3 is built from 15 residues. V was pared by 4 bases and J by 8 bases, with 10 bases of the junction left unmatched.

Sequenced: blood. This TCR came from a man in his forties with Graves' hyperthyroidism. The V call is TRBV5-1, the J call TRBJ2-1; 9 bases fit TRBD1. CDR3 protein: CASSPDRGHKDEQFF. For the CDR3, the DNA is TGCGCCAGCAGCCCGGACAGGGGTCATAAGGATGAGCAGTTCTTC. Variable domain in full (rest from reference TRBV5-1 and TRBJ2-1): KAGVTQTPRYLIKTRGQQVTLSCSPISGHRSVSWYQQTPGQGLQFLFEYFSETQRNKGNFPGRFSGRQFSNSRSEMNVSTLELGDSALYLCASSPDRGHKDEQFFGPGTRLTVL.